The 6 T cell receptor beta chains below all came from one sample that was sequenced in a study of tumor-infiltrating lymphocytes in primary liver carcinoma. The roughly 17-31 mg bulk tissue piece was not sorted before simultaneous RNA and DNA extraction. Starting material of 500 ng total RNA yielded TCR beta cDNA via a constant-region primer. For TCR beta, libraries were produced by three nested multiplex PCR rounds using slightly modified ARM-PCR. Rounds one and two of PCR, each of roughly 10 cycles, were primed with TRBV1-TRBV30 forward primers and a C-beta reverse primer. Via MiXCR, TCRdb re-called the multiplex PCR reads, giving one row per CDR3 protein. The sample holds more than 85,000 distinct CDR3 sequences, roughly 80% seen once. Sequencing was done on a sample of liver tumor tissue from sampling region 3. Subset defined: tumor region T3, left-lateral pole. These receptors all come from a man aged 35-49 years with primary liver carcinoma and hepatitis B virus infection.

This chain joins TRBV11-2 and TRBJ2-7, with D maybe TRBD1 (5 bases). V shed 11 bases and J shed 1 base, with 18 bases lying between them. This CDR3 comprises 14 residues. CDR1 and CDR2 (germline): SGHAT, FQNNGV. This chain's CDR3 is CACSSNRNSYEQYF. The CDR3 DNA follows: TGTGCCTGTAGCTCTAACAGGAATTCCTACGAGCAGTACTTC.

The chain has TRBV11-2 and TRBJ2-3; TRBD2 agrees at 7 bases. The CDR3 extends over 16 amino acids. Germline V lookup: CDR1 SGHAT, CDR2 FQNNGV. This chain's CDR3 is CISSRETGRVGDTQYF. The CDR3 region has the DNA TGTATCAGCAGTCGGGAAACTGGGAGGGTCGGAGATACGCAGTATTTT.

This clonotype occurred many times. The V and J genes are TRBV28 and TRBJ2-2; TRBD1 aligns across 7 bases. The trim removed 7 bases at V and 1 base at J, leaving 6 bases unmatched. CDR3 length equals 15 residues. The germline gives CDR1 MDHEN, CDR2 SYDVKM. The CDR3 DNA sequence: TGTGCCAGCATTCCGGGACAGATGAACACCGGGGAGCTGTTTTTT. It specifies CASIPGQMNTGELFF.

The rearrangement links TRBV10-2 to TRBJ1-5, with unresolved D. The CDR3 runs 14 residues. Trimming left V 11 bases short and J 1 base short, with 15 bases between. From germline, CDR1 is WSHSY and CDR2 SAAADI. The chain's CDR3 is CAGKSPGSNQPQHF. DNA of the CDR3: TGCGCCGGCAAGAGCCCTGGGAGCAATCAGCCCCAGCATTTT.

This clonotype was observed a handful of times. Because it lacks the conserved phenylalanine or tryptophan at the end, this CDR3 is likely a read error. This chain uses TRBV6-2 or TRBV6-3 with TRBJ1-1; D not certain. CDR1 is MNHEY and CDR2 is SVGEGT in the germline V gene. The CDR3 contains 13 residues. The CDR3 DNA reads as TGTGCCAGCAGTTCCCCCCTTCGTACTGACGCTTTCTCT. This sequence encodes CASSSPLRTDAFS.

In the case of this clonotype: At one end, the junction sequence differs from germline, possibly due to a read error. The chain uses TRBV11-3 and TRBJ2-1; no firm D call. The germline gives CDR1 SGHNT, CDR2 YENEEA. The length of the CDR3 is 12 residues. CDR3 sequence: CASSLNANEEFF. The CDR3 nucleotides are TGTGCCAGCAGCTTAAATGCTAATGAGGAGTTCTTT.